The 25 T cell receptor beta chains listed next were all sequenced from one sample in a study of Graves' ophthalmopathy and Graves' hyperthyroidism (dated by TCRdb to 2017 to 2018). Sequenced using an Illumina HiSeq 2000. TCR beta CDR3 regions were amplified from RNA transcripts for repertoire sequencing. The first round was an RT-PCR using HTBI primers with the Qiagen OneStep RT-PCR kit, and this first round was followed by a second-round multiplex PCR, then size selection and purification. The public reads were quality trimmed at Q25 with fastp and then assembled into clones with MiXCR by TCRdb, keeping productive beta chains. Rows are unified per CDR3 protein, each entry keeping the most common DNA and genes. This sample comprises approximately 480,000 distinct CDR3 sequences, about 15% of them detected only once. The ten largest clonotypes hold 9.8% of the sample. What was sequenced was blood. The receptors stem from a woman aged 25 to 39 with Graves' ophthalmopathy. Donor details come from another sample of the same person, matched by shared clones.

This clonotype has ten or more counts. The chain is built from TRBV5-1 and TRBJ2-7; D not certain. Trimming cost V 0 bases and J 3 bases, with 7 bases left between them. The CDR3 is 13 amino acids. Germline V gene lookup returns CDR1 SGHRS and CDR2 YFSETQ. The CDR3 loop is CASSLGLLYEQYF. As DNA, the CDR3 is TGCGCCAGCAGCTTGGGGCTACTCTACGAGCAGTACTTC.

This clonotype was found many times. V is TRBV20-1 and J is TRBJ2-4; TRBD2 is a possible D gene (5 bases). Germline-derived CDR1 and CDR2 are DFQATT and SNEGSKA (reference sequence). The length of the CDR3 is 15 residues. Trimming took 0 bases from V and 6 from J, leaving 15 bases between them. CDR3 loop: CSARDSRERRNIQYF. CDR3 sequence (DNA): TGCAGTGCTAGAGATAGTAGGGAGAGGCGAAACATTCAGTACTTC.

This clonotype was counted ten times or more. The genes are TRBV28 and TRBJ1-3; D possibly corresponds to TRBD1 (5 bases). Germline values: CDR1 MDHEN, CDR2 SYDVKM. The CDR3 length is 15 residues. Trimming removed 3 bases at V and 0 bases at J, with 9 bases between. Written as DNA, the CDR3 is TGTGCCAGCAGTTTTCAGGGCAGCTCTGGAAACACCATATATTTT. This codes for CASSFQGSSGNTIYF. The full variable domain, in which reference TRBV28 and TRBJ1-3 provide the parts outside the CDR3, is DVKVTQSSRYLVKRTGEKVFLECVQDMDHENMFWYRQDPGLGLRLIYFSYDVKMKEKGDIPEGYSVSREKKERFSLILESASTNQTSMYLCASSFQGSSGNTIYFGEGSWLTVV.

This clonotype showed up many times. The chain couples TRBV6-1 to TRBJ1-1; TRBD1 is a possible D gene (5 bases). Germline loops: CDR1 MNHNS, CDR2 SASEGT. The CDR3 sequence is 11 residues long. Between the trimmed V and J ends, which lost 10 bases and 7 bases, there was a span of 13 bases. CDR3 residues: CATGTILEAFF. The CDR3 nucleotides read TGTGCCACTGGGACGATACTTGAAGCTTTCTTT.

This clonotype was seen at least ten times. The chain employs TRBV14 and TRBJ1-1; D is unresolved. CDR1 is SGHDN and CDR2 is FVKESK in the germline V gene. Trimming removed 5 bases from V and 0 bases from J, with 13 bases in between. The CDR3 has 15 residues. This CDR3 reads CASSNGQLMNTEAFF. The CDR3 DNA sequence: TGTGCCAGCAGCAATGGCCAGCTCATGAACACTGAAGCTTTCTTT.

The chain uses TRBV30 and TRBJ2-7; D possibly uses TRBD1 or TRBD2 (5 bases each). The germline CDR1 and CDR2 sequences are GTSNPN and SVGIG (reference sequence). The length of the CDR3 is 13 residues. V lost 4 bases to trimming and J lost 2 bases, with 12 bases between them. The CDR3 nucleotides are TGTGCCTGGATCCGGGACGCCACCTACGAGCAGTACTTC. The encoded protein is CAWIRDATYEQYF.

In its sample, this clonotype was seen a few times. The chain couples TRBV30 to TRBJ1-2, with 8 nucleotides matching TRBD1. Unmatched junction bases numbered 10, after V lost 2 bases and J lost 14 bases. This CDR3 is built from 12 residues. The germline V gene has CDR1 GTSNPN and CDR2 SVGIG (reference sequence). The chain's CDR3 is CAWSPRTGPGTF. CDR3 DNA sequence: TGTGCCTGGAGTCCCCGGACAGGGCCGGGGACCTTC.

This clonotype was seen many times. This chain connects TRBV2 to TRBJ1-1; 9 bases fit TRBD1. V dropped 8 bases and J dropped 1; count of bases not matched to a gene: 8. CDR1 is SNHLY and CDR2 is FYNNEI in the germline V gene. The CDR3 spans 15 residues. The CDR3 DNA reads as TGTGCCAGCTACCGGGACAGGGCCCGGAACACTGAAGCTTTCTTT. It specifies CASYRDRARNTEAFF.

The chain couples TRBV30 to TRBJ1-2; 11 positions match TRBD1. This CDR3 is built from 13 residues. Germline V gene sequence: CDR1 GTSNPN, CDR2 SVGIG (reference sequence). V lost 4 bases to trimming and J lost 6 bases; unmatched junction nucleotides: 4. Here the CDR3 DNA reads TGTGCCTGGATGGACAGGGGGCTCAATGGCTACACCTTC. It yields the protein CAWMDRGLNGYTF.

Many counts were recorded for this clonotype. The V call is TRBV5-1, the J call TRBJ2-5, with D possibly being TRBD1 (5 bases). CDR1 and CDR2 (germline): SGHRS, YFSETQ. Trimming pared 5 bases from V and 2 bases from J, leaving 10 bases between. The CDR3 totals 13 residues. For the CDR3, the DNA is TGCGCCAGCAGTTCGACAGTACAAGAGACCCAGTACTTC. Translation gives CASSSTVQETQYF.

At least ten counts were recorded for this clonotype. The V gene is TRBV29-1, the J gene TRBJ1-1; weak D call: TRBD1 (6 bases). V gave up 4 bases and J gave up 0 bases, with 9 bases separating them. Germline V gene sequence: CDR1 SQVTM, CDR2 ANQGSEA. The CDR3 is 13 residues long. The CDR3: CSVVGQMNTEAFF. The DNA of the CDR3 is TGCAGCGTTGTGGGACAAATGAACACTGAAGCTTTCTTT.

Comment on this clonotype: A much more abundant neighbour one base away suggests this may be a read error. The chain links TRBV20-1 to TRBJ2-5, with a weak D call TRBD2 (7 bases). Germline V CDR1 and CDR2: DFQATT, SNEGSKA (reference sequence). The CDR3 consists of 15 residues. The CDR3 DNA reads as TGCAGTGCTAGAGGGTGGGGGGGGCTCCAAGAGACCAAGTACTTC. Its protein is CSARGWGGLQETKYF.

The rearrangement uses TRBV29-1 and TRBJ1-2; no clear D gene. V lost 6 bases, J lost 5 bases, and 13 bases lay in between. This CDR3 region has 12 residues. Germline V gene sequence: CDR1 SQVTM, CDR2 ANQGSEA. For the CDR3, the DNA is TGCAGCGTGGCGGGCGCGGGTTATGGCTACACCTTC. Translated: CSVAGAGYGYTF.

As for this clonotype: Because the CDR3 is missing its conserved closing phenylalanine or tryptophan, this is likely a read error. This rearrangement joins TRBV9 to TRBJ2-5, with D maybe TRBD1 (6 bases). Trimming shortened V by 0 bases and J by 9 bases, and 15 bases separated the two germline ends. In germline, CDR1 is SGDLS, CDR2 YYNGEE. The CDR3 has 14 amino acids. CDR3 in amino acids: CASSVATGMKSQYY. The CDR3 bases are TGTGCCAGCAGCGTAGCTACAGGGATGAAGTCCCAGTACTAC.

The rearrangement links TRBV15 to TRBJ1-1; D is unclear. Germline CDR1 LNHNV, CDR2 YYDKDF (reference sequence). The germline V and J ends were trimmed by 0 bases and 0 bases, with 11 bases remaining between them. This CDR3 has 16 amino acids. For the CDR3, the DNA is TGTGCCACCAGCAGAGAAACAGCGCTTATGAACACTGAAGCTTTCTTT. Protein sequence: CATSRETALMNTEAFF.

This clonotype was counted many times. V gene TRBV28 combines with J gene TRBJ1-2; no clear D gene. V was pared by 6 bases and J by 5 bases, with 16 bases between. CDR1 is MDHEN and CDR2 is SYDVKM in the germline V gene. The CDR3 runs to 14 residues. The CDR3 coding sequence is TGTGCCAGCAGCCCCGACGGTGTCGGGTATGGCTACACCTTC. Amino acid sequence: CASSPDGVGYGYTF.

This clonotype was seen ten or more times. This rearrangement joins TRBV6-1 to TRBJ2-5; the D gene is possibly TRBD1 (5 bases). Germline V gene lookup returns CDR1 MNHNS and CDR2 SASEGT. The V end was cut by 7 bases, the J end by 5 bases, with 11 bases between. The length of the CDR3 is 12 residues. CDR3 nucleotide sequence: TGTGCCAGCACCGGACATTCCGAGACCCAGTACTTC. Translation gives CASTGHSETQYF.

This clonotype showed up many times. The rearrangement joins TRBV4-1 to TRBJ1-5; D ambiguous. Germline V CDR1 and CDR2: MGHRA, YSYEKL. V shed 0 bases and J shed 7 bases, with 10 bases lying between them. The CDR3 extends over 14 amino acids. The CDR3 region has the DNA TGCGCCAGCAGCCAAGAAGTGGAAGGACAGCCCCAGCATTTT. Translating it yields CASSQEVEGQPQHF.

The sample holds many counts of this clonotype. The chain uses TRBV20-1 and TRBJ2-5; TRBD1 agrees at 11 bases. Germline lookup yields CDR1 DFQATT and CDR2 SNEGSKA (reference sequence). V shed 6 bases, J shed 2 bases, and the junction held 2 bases outside the gene matches. The CDR3 loop spans 13 amino acids. The CDR3 sequence: CSAGQGGQETQYF. CDR3 nucleotide sequence: TGCAGTGCGGGACAGGGGGGACAAGAGACCCAGTACTTC.

This clonotype was observed many times. V is TRBV12-3 or TRBV12-4 and J is TRBJ1-3; possibly TRBD1 for D (5 bases). The CDR3 is made up of 17 amino acids. Between the trimmed V and J ends, which lost 6 bases and 0 bases, there was a span of 18 bases. As DNA, the CDR3 is TGTGCCAGCAGCCCACCGGGACGGCTGAGCTCTGGAAACACCATATATTTT. This translates into CASSPPGRLSSGNTIYF.

Many counts were recorded for this clonotype. The chain couples TRBV12-3 or TRBV12-4 to TRBJ1-3; D is undetermined. The CDR3 is 15 amino acids. V shed 6 bases and J shed 1 base, with 13 bases lying between them. The CDR3 coding sequence is TGTGCCAGCAGCCCGTTCTACTTATCTGGAAACACCATATATTTT. Its translation is CASSPFYLSGNTIYF.

Many counts were recorded for this clonotype. The chain carries TRBV6-1 and TRBJ2-5, with D hard to call. Germline V gene data show CDR1 as MNHNS and CDR2 as SASEGT. The CDR3 has 13 residues. V dropped 6 bases and J dropped 0 bases, with 8 bases sitting between them. The CDR3, as DNA: TGTGCCAGCAGAGGTGACTACCAAGAGACCCAGTACTTC. Its translation: CASRGDYQETQYF.

This clonotype was counted ten times or more. The genes are TRBV27 and TRBJ1-2, with D uncertain. The germline V and J ends were trimmed by 2 bases and 4 bases, with 8 bases remaining between them. CDR1 and CDR2 from the germline V gene are MNHEY and SMNVEV (reference sequence). This CDR3 comprises 13 residues. The chain's CDR3 is CASSLGVGYGYTF. CDR3 bases: TGTGCCAGCAGTTTAGGAGTTGGCTATGGCTACACCTTC.

The genes are TRBV30 and TRBJ2-7, with unresolved D. The V and J ends lost 0 bases and 3 bases respectively, with 6 bases between them. This CDR3 is built from 12 residues. Germline loops: CDR1 GTSNPN, CDR2 SVGIG (reference sequence). CDR3 nucleotides: TGTGCCTGGAGTGTATTGCTCTACGAGCAGTACTTC. Amino acids: CAWSVLLYEQYF.

V is TRBV27 and J is TRBJ2-7; 7 bases agree with TRBD2. CDR1 is MNHEY and CDR2 is SMNVEV in the germline V gene (reference sequence). V lost 2 bases to trimming and J lost 6 bases; unmatched junction nucleotides: 4. The CDR3 runs 13 residues. The CDR3 nucleotides read TGTGCCAGCAGTTTACGAGCGGGGATCGAGCAGTACTTC. The encoded protein is CASSLRAGIEQYF.